This T cell receptor beta chain was sequenced during a study of cytotoxic CD8 clonotypes in ibrutinib-treated CLL. Study summary: The patients comprised some twelve relapsed/refractory and around 14 treatment-naive cases, about 18 IGHV unmutated. Response samples came after a median 12 months of treatment, range 6 to 36. Study-level findings and limits: The study found baseline clonality above age-matched healthy donors, tracking circulating CD8+ T-cell counts.

CDR1 and CDR2 (germline): SGHRS, YFSETQ. The CDR3 has 14 amino acids. Losses at the gene ends were 0 bases for V and 5 bases for J; bases not matched to a gene: 1. Approximately 1.9 micrograms of genomic DNA, which was extracted from cryopreserved PBMCs, served as the material used for the TCR beta libraries. This clone was seen more than once but under ten times. Its antigen is as yet unknown. Some clones are missing from TCRdb's copy, which holds only in-frame ones; the method was immunoSEQ multiplex PCR. Counted here are about 39,000 clones, around 63% occurring once; the ten biggest clones make up less than 7.5%.

The sample consisted of PBMCs, taken at disease progression, from a patient treated with ibrutinib. This TCR came from a human donor with chronic lymphocytic leukemia. The V gene is TRBV5-1, the J gene TRBJ2-3; 9 bases are a match to TRBD2. The CDR3 here is CASSLGTSVDTQYF. CDR3 nucleotide sequence: TGCGCCAGCAGCTTGGGGACTAGCGTAGATACGCAGTATTTT.